The subject of this entry is one T cell receptor beta chain. The entry originates in a study of blood T cell repertoires in COVID-19. On the study more broadly: Samples came from the United States, Italy and Spain, spanning acute and convalescent COVID-19. The cDNA or gDNA used as material had been derived from T cells, B-cell-depleted T cells, or PBMCs.

Authors' processing steps: Estimated nucleated cell counts came from reference gene primer amplification. TCRdb's copy holds only in-frame clones and misses some; the assay was immunoSEQ multiplex PCR. The V and J calls and clone size were taken over from that table, and D and trimming were inferred from the DNA. The repertoire holds 300,000 or so clones, around four fifths seen once, with around 4% in the top ten. In germline, CDR1 is SGHVS, CDR2 FNYEAQ. The V segment lost 5 bases and the J segment 8 bases; nucleotides outside the gene matches: 8. There are 16 residues in the CDR3. The clonotype comes from a woman in her fifties or sixties with active or convalescent COVID-19. Material: peripheral blood. The gene calls are TRBV7-6 and TRBJ2-1; TRBD2 matches at 14 bases. This chain's CDR3 is CASSQGTSGRSYEQFF. DNA of the CDR3: TGTGCCAGCAGCCAAGGGACTAGCGGGAGAAGCTATGAGCAGTTCTTC.